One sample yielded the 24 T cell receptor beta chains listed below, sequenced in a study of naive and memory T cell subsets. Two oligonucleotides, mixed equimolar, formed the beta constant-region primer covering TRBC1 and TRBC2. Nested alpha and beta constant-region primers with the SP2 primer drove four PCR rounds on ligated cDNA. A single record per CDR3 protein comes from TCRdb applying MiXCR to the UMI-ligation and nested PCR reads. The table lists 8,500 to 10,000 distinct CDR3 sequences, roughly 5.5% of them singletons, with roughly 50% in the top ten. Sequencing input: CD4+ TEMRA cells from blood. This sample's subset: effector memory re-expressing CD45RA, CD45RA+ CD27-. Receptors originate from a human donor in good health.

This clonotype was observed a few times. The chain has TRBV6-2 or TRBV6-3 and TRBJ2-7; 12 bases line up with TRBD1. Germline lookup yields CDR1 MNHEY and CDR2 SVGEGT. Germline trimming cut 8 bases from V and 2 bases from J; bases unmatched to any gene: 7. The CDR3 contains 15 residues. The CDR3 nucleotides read TGTGCCAGCCTGTCTCGGGACAGGGGGCCCTACGAGCAGTACTTC. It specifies CASLSRDRGPYEQYF.

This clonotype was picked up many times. The CDR3 sequence: CASSDRGSTDTQYF. The CDR3 bases are TGTGCCAGCAGTGATCGGGGGTCCACAGATACGCAGTATTTT. The rearrangement uses TRBV6-1 and TRBJ2-3, with a weak D call TRBD2 (6 bases). The CDR3 consists of 14 residues. V was cut by 3 bases and J by 2 bases, with 9 bases left in between. In germline, CDR1 is MNHNS, CDR2 SASEGT.

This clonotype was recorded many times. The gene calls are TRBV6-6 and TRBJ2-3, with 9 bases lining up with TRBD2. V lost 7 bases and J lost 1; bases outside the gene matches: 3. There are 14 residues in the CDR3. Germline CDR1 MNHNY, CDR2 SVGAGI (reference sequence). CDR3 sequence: CASTERGGTDTQYF. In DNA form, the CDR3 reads TGTGCCAGCACTGAGCGGGGGGGCACAGATACGCAGTATTTT.

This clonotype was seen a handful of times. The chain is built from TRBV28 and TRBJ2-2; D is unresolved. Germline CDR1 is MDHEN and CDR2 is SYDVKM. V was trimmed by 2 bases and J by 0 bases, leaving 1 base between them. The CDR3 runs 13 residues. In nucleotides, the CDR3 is TGTGCCAGCAGTTTACCGAACACCGGGGAGCTGTTTTTT. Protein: CASSLPNTGELFF. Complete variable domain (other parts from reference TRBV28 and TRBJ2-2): DVKVTQSSRYLVKRTGEKVFLECVQDMDHENMFWYRQDPGLGLRLIYFSYDVKMKEKGDIPEGYSVSREKKERFSLILESASTNQTSMYLCASSLPNTGELFFGEGSRLTVL.

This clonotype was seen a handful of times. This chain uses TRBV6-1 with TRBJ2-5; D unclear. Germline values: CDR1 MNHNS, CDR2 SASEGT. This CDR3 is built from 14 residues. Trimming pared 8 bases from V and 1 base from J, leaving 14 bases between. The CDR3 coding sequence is TGTGCCAGCGGCTCTACAGAGATCCAAGAGACCCAGTACTTC. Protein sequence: CASGSTEIQETQYF.

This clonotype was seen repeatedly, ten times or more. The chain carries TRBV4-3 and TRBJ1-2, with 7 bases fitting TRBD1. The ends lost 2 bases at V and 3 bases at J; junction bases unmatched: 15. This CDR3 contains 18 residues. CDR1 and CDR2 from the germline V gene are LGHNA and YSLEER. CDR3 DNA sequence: TGCGCCAGCAGCCAATTAATGTCAGGGGGGGAGAGGGACTATGGCTACACCTTC. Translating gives CASSQLMSGGERDYGYTF.

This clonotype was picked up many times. The CDR3 region is CASRPTSGRGETQYF. CDR3 bases: TGTGCCAGCAGACCGACTAGCGGGAGGGGAGAGACCCAGTACTTC. This chain connects TRBV6-2 or TRBV6-3 to TRBJ2-5, with TRBD2 matching over 14 bases. This CDR3 comprises 15 residues. The V gene's germline CDR1 is MNHEY and CDR2 SVGEGT. J gave up 4 bases and V 6 bases, and 4 bases lay outside the gene matches.

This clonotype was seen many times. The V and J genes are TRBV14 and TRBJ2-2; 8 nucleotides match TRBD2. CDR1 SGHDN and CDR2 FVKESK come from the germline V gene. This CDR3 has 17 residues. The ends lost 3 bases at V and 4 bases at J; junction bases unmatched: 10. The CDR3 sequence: CASSQSETSAFTGELFF. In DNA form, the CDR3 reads TGTGCCAGCAGCCAGTCAGAGACTAGCGCCTTCACCGGGGAGCTGTTTTTT.

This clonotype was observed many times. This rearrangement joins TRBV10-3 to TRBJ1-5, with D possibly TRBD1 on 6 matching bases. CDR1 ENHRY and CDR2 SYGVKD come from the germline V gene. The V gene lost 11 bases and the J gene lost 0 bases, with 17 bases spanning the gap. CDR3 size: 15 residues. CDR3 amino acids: CASHEDSLSNQPQHF. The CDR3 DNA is TGTGCCTCTCACGAGGACAGTCTTAGCAATCAGCCCCAGCATTTT.

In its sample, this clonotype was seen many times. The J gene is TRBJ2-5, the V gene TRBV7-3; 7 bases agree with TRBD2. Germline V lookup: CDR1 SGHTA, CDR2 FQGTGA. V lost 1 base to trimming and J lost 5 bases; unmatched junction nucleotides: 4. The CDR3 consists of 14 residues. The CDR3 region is CASSLMGGTETQYF. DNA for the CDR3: TGTGCCAGCAGCTTAATGGGGGGGACCGAGACCCAGTACTTC.

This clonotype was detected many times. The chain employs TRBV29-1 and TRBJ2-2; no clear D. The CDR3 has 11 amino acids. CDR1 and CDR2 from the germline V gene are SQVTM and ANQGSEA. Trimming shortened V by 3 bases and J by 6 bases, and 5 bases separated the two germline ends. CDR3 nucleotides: TGCAGCGTTGACCTTTCCGGGGAGCTGTTTTTT. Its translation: CSVDLSGELFF.

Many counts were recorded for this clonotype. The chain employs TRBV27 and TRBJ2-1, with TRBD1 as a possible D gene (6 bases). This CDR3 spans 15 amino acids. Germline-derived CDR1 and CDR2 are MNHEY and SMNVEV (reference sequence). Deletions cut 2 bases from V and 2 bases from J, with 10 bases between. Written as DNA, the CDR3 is TGTGCCAGCAGTTTACAGGGGCGCCCCTACAATGAGCAGTTCTTC. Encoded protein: CASSLQGRPYNEQFF.

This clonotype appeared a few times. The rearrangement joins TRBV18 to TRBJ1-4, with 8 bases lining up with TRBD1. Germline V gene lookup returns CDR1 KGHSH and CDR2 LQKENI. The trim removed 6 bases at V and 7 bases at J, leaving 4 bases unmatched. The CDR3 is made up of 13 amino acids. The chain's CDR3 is CASSGTGPEKLFF. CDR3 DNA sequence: TGTGCCAGCTCCGGGACAGGACCTGAAAAACTGTTTTTT.

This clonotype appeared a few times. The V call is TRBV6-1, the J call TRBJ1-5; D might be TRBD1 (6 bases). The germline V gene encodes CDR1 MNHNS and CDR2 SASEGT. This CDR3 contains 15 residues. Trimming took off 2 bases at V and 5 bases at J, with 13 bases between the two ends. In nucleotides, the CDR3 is TGTGCCAGCAGTGAATGGAGGGGGGCACATCAGCCCCAGCATTTT. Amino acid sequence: CASSEWRGAHQPQHF.

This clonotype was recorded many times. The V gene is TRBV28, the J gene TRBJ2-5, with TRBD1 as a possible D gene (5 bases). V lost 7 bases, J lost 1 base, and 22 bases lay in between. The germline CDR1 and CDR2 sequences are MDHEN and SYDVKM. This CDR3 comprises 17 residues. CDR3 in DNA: TGTGCCAGCACTATTGGCGTACAGGTCGAATTCCAAGAGACCCAGTACTTC. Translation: CASTIGVQVEFQETQYF.

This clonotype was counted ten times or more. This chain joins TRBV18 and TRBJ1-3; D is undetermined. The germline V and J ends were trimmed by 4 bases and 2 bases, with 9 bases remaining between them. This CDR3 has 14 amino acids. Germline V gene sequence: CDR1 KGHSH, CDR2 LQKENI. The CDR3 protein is CASSQTPAGNTIYF. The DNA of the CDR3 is TGTGCCAGCTCACAGACGCCAGCTGGAAACACCATATATTTT. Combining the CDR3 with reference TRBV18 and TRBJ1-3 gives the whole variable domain NAGVMQNPRHLVRRRGQEARLRCSPMKGHSHVYWYRQLPEEGLKFMVYLQKENIIDESGMPKERFSAEFPKEGPSILRIQQVVRGDSAAYFCASSQTPAGNTIYFGEGSWLTVV.

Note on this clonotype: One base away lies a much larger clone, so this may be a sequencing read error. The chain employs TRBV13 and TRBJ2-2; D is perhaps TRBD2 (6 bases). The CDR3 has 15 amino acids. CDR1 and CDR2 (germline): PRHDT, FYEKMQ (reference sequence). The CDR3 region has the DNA TGTACCAGCAGCATGCCGGGACTTTACACCGGGGAGCTGTTTTTT. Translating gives CTSSMPGLYTGELFF.

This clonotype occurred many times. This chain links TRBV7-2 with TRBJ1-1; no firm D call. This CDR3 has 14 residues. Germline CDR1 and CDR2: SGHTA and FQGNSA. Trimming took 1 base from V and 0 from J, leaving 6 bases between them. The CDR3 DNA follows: TGTGCCAGCAGCTTAGAGGTCATGAACACTGAAGCTTTCTTT. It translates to CASSLEVMNTEAFF.

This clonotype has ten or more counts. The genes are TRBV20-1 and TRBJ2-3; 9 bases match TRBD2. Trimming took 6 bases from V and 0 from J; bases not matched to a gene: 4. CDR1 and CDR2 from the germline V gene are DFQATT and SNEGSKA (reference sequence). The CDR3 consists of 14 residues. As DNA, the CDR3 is TGCAGTGCCGGGACTAGCTCAAGCACAGATACGCAGTATTTT. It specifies CSAGTSSSTDTQYF.

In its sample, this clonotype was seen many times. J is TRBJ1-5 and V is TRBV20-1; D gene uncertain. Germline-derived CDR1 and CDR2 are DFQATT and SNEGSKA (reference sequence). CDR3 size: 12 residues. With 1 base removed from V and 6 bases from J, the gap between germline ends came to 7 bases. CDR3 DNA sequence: TGCAGTGCTAGAGGCCCTGGTCAGCCCCAGCATTTT. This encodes CSARGPGQPQHF.

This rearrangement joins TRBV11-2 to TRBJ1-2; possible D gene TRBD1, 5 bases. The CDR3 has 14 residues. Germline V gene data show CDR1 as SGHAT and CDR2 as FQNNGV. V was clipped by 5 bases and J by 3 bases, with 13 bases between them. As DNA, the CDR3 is TGTGCCAGCAGCGGGGCAGGGCGGGACTATGGCTACACCTTC. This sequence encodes CASSGAGRDYGYTF.

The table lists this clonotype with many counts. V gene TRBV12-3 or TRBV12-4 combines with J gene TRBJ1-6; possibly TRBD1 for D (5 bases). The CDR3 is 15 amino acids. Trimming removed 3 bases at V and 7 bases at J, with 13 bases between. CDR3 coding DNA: TGTGCCAGCAGTTTGTCCGGGACGGGGAATTCACCCCTCCACTTT. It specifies CASSLSGTGNSPLHF.

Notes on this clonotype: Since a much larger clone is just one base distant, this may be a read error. The CDR3: CASSFMEAGEPFF. The CDR3 DNA sequence: TGTGCCAGCAGCTTCATGGAGGCAGGGGAGCCGTTTTTT. The chain recombines TRBV5-4 with TRBJ2-2; TRBD1 is a possible D gene (6 bases). Germline CDR1 is SGHNT and CDR2 is YYREEE (reference sequence). CDR3 size: 13 residues.

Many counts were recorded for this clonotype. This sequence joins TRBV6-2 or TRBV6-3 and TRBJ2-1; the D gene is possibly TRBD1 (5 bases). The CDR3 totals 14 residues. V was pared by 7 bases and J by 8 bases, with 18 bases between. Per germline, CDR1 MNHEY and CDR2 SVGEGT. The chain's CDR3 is CASMTEPRSDEQFF. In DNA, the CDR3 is TGTGCCAGCATGACAGAACCCCGAAGCGATGAGCAGTTCTTC.